What follows are 3 T cell receptor beta chains derived from one specimen sequenced in a study of shared clonotypes between healthy human individuals. Naive CD8 cells lacked CD45RO, underwent positive selection for CCR7 and left out terminally differentiated effector memory CD45RA+ cells. Data came from immunoSEQ multiplex PCR; TCRdb stores just in-frame clones and leaves some out. The profile shows about 2.2 million clones, roughly 95% of them singletons. The source material was naive CD8+ T cells from PBMCs. The receptors originated from a man aged 18 to 29 in good health. Some clones in this sample may be carry-over from other donors' samples.

The chain uses TRBV18 and TRBJ2-1; D may be TRBD1 (5 bases). Per the germline V gene, CDR1 is KGHSH and CDR2 is LQKENI. V was clipped by 0 bases and J by 4 bases, with 7 bases between them. The CDR3 spans 14 residues. The CDR3 DNA reads as TGTGCCAGCTCACCACCGACAGCGTACAATGAGCAGTTCTTC. Translated, it gives CASSPPTAYNEQFF.

This sequence joins TRBV13 and TRBJ2-3; D is unresolved. Trimming shortened V by 3 bases and J by 2 bases, and 15 bases separated the two germline ends. The germline gives CDR1 PRHDT, CDR2 FYEKMQ (reference sequence). This CDR3 comprises 16 residues. The chain's CDR3 is CASSFRPQANTDTQYF. As DNA, the CDR3 is TGTGCCAGCAGCTTCCGACCCCAGGCGAACACAGATACGCAGTATTTT. The whole variable domain, filled in from reference TRBV13 and TRBJ2-3, reads AAGVIQSPRHLIKEKRETATLKCYPIPRHDTVYWYQQGPGQDPQFLISFYEKMQSDKGSIPDRFSAQQFSDYHSELNMSSLELGDSALYFCASSFRPQANTDTQYFGPGTRLTVL.

This clone was recorded only once. V and J are TRBV28 and TRBJ2-7, with a possible D match to TRBD1 (5 bases). The CDR3 has 14 amino acids. Germline V lookup: CDR1 MDHEN, CDR2 SYDVKM. Trimming removed 3 bases at V and 0 bases at J, with 9 bases between. CDR3 in DNA: TGTGCCAGCAGTTTGACAGCTATCTCCTACGAGCAGTACTTC. Residues: CASSLTAISYEQYF.